The sequence of this T cell receptor (beta chain) was determined in a study of spatial heterogeneity in lung cancer. At the level of the study: Detection consistently captured more beta-chain sequences than alpha-chain sequences.

The germline gives CDR1 SEHNR, CDR2 FQNEAQ (reference sequence). V was shortened by 3 bases and J by 4 bases, with 9 bases between the two germline ends. The CDR3 has 14 amino acids. TCRdb itself ran the 5' RACE reads through MiXCR, one entry per CDR3 protein. The data show about 6,200 distinct CDR3 sequences, with 18% seen just once and roughly 17% held by the top ten. This clonotype is labeled as medium-sized (0.01 to 0.1%). The sample's time point: sample taken at primary tumor resection. Samples were donated by 72 untreated early-stage non-small cell lung cancer patients. No cell sorting; template was whole RNA from tumor, lung tissue or PBMC.

This sequence originates from a male donor with early-stage non-small cell lung cancer. The sample consisted of normal lung tissue next to the tumor, taken at surgery. V and J are TRBV7-9 and TRBJ2-2; no clear D. The CDR3 reads CASSFSGFTGELFF. The DNA of the CDR3 is TGTGCCAGCAGCTTCTCCGGGTTCACCGGGGAGCTGTTTTTT.